This is a list of T cell receptor beta chains from one sample in a study of brain T cells in children with intractable seizures. Generated by immunoSEQ multiplex PCR, the TCRdb table keeps only in-frame clones and is missing some. The table has about 320,000 clones, approximately 93% seen once; the top ten hold roughly 6%. Sample: peripheral blood, taken more than 4 months after surgery. The origin of the receptors is a boy under two years old with tuberous sclerosis and intractable seizures. The CDR3 runs from the conserved cysteine through the conserved F or W. Each record gives: D gene, clone size, V gene, J gene, CDR3 length, CDR3 DNA, CDR3 protein. D genes are given only for firm matches. The size of a clone is reported for some rows only, either as once, few or many, or as a class for expanded clones.

d_call: TRBD1; clone_size: NA; v_call: TRBV6-5; j_call: TRBJ1-6; cdr3_length: 14; cdr3_nt: TGTGCCAGCAGTTGGAGGACAGGGGAATCACCCCTCCACTTT; cdr3_aa: CASSWRTGESPLHF
d_call: TRBD1; clone_size: NA; v_call: TRBV27; j_call: TRBJ2-1; cdr3_length: 16; cdr3_nt: TGTGCCAGCAGTACGTATGGTGGACAGGGCTACAATGAGCAGTTCTTC; cdr3_aa: CASSTYGGQGYNEQFF
d_call: NA; clone_size: NA; v_call: TRBV6-5; j_call: TRBJ2-1; cdr3_length: 15; cdr3_nt: TGTGCCAGCACCGAATGGGGGGCCGTCTACAATGAGCAGTTCTTC; cdr3_aa: CASTEWGAVYNEQFF
d_call: NA; clone_size: NA; v_call: TRBV9; j_call: TRBJ2-3; cdr3_length: 13; cdr3_nt: TGTGCCAGCAGCGTTGTTGGCACAGATACGCAGTATTTT; cdr3_aa: CASSVVGTDTQYF
d_call: NA; clone_size: NA; v_call: TRBV6-5; j_call: TRBJ2-4; cdr3_length: 14; cdr3_nt: TGTGCCAGCAGCCGTACAGTAGCCAAAAACATTCAGTACTTC; cdr3_aa: CASSRTVAKNIQYF
d_call: NA; clone_size: NA; v_call: TRBV25-1; j_call: TRBJ1-1; cdr3_length: 16; cdr3_nt: TGTGCCAGCAGTGAATTTAAAGGCCTGGGTCACACTGAAGCTTTCTTT; cdr3_aa: CASSEFKGLGHTEAFF
d_call: NA; clone_size: NA; v_call: TRBV9; j_call: TRBJ2-1; cdr3_length: 17; cdr3_nt: TGTGCCAGCAGCGTAGTTCCCCTAGACTCATCCTACAATGAGCAGTTCTTC; cdr3_aa: CASSVVPLDSSYNEQFF
d_call: NA; clone_size: NA; v_call: TRBV19; j_call: TRBJ1-2; cdr3_length: 14; cdr3_nt: TGTGCCAGCCCCAGATCCGCGACAGAGTATGGCTACACCTTC; cdr3_aa: CASPRSATEYGYTF
d_call: NA; clone_size: NA; v_call: TRBV30; j_call: TRBJ2-3; cdr3_length: 14; cdr3_nt: TGTGCCTGGAGTGTACCCGACAGGCCCGATACGCAGTATTTT; cdr3_aa: CAWSVPDRPDTQYF
d_call: TRBD2; clone_size: NA; v_call: TRBV3-1/TRBV3-2; j_call: TRBJ2-1; cdr3_length: 17; cdr3_nt: TGTGCCAGCAGCCAAGCCCCCGGGACTACCTTCTACAATGAGCAGTTCTTC; cdr3_aa: CASSQAPGTTFYNEQFF
d_call: NA; clone_size: once; v_call: TRBV7-6; j_call: TRBJ2-7; cdr3_length: 15; cdr3_nt: TGTGCCAGCAGCTTAATGGAGGGCCCCTCCTACGAGCAGTACTTC; cdr3_aa: CASSLMEGPSYEQYF
d_call: NA; clone_size: NA; v_call: TRBV30; j_call: TRBJ2-3; cdr3_length: 11; cdr3_nt: TGTGCCTGGAGGGCAATGGATACGCAGTATTTT; cdr3_aa: CAWRAMDTQYF
d_call: NA; clone_size: once; v_call: TRBV6-6; j_call: TRBJ1-1; cdr3_length: 14; cdr3_nt: TGTGCCAGCAGTGTCCGGGGGGGGTACACTGAAGCTTTCTTT; cdr3_aa: CASSVRGGYTEAFF
d_call: NA; clone_size: NA; v_call: TRBV18; j_call: TRBJ2-5; cdr3_length: 14; cdr3_nt: TGTGCCAGCTCATCGACCTCGTACCAAGAGACCCAGTACTTC; cdr3_aa: CASSSTSYQETQYF
d_call: TRBD1; clone_size: NA; v_call: TRBV12-5; j_call: TRBJ1-2; cdr3_length: 16; cdr3_nt: TGTGCTAGTGGGCGAACAAGGGACAGGGGGATATTCGGCTACACCTTC; cdr3_aa: CASGRTRDRGIFGYTF
d_call: TRBD2; clone_size: NA; v_call: TRBV19; j_call: TRBJ2-4; cdr3_length: 15; cdr3_nt: TGTGCCAGTAGTATAGGTTCTAGCGGGAGAAACATTCAGTACTTC; cdr3_aa: CASSIGSSGRNIQYF
d_call: TRBD1; clone_size: NA; v_call: TRBV28; j_call: TRBJ1-3; cdr3_length: 16; cdr3_nt: TGTGCCAGCAGTCCAACAGGGGCCCTCTCTGGAAACACCATATATTTT; cdr3_aa: CASSPTGALSGNTIYF
d_call: NA; clone_size: NA; v_call: TRBV24-1; j_call: TRBJ1-2; cdr3_length: 10; cdr3_nt: TGTGCCACCAGTAGCTATGGCTACACCTTC; cdr3_aa: CATSSYGYTF
d_call: NA; clone_size: NA; v_call: TRBV7-9; j_call: TRBJ1-1; cdr3_length: 14; cdr3_nt: TGTGCCAGCAGCGCCTTGACAGGGAACACTGAAGCTTTCTTT; cdr3_aa: CASSALTGNTEAFF
d_call: NA; clone_size: once; v_call: TRBV6-6; j_call: TRBJ2-2; cdr3_length: 15; cdr3_nt: TGTGCCAGCAGAGAACAAACAGGGAACACCGGGGAGCTGTTTTTT; cdr3_aa: CASREQTGNTGELFF
d_call: TRBD1; clone_size: NA; v_call: TRBV6-5; j_call: TRBJ1-1; cdr3_length: 14; cdr3_nt: TGTGCCAGCAGATCCGGACAGGGCGGTACTGAAGCTTTCTTT; cdr3_aa: CASRSGQGGTEAFF
d_call: TRBD1; clone_size: NA; v_call: TRBV2; j_call: TRBJ1-6; cdr3_length: 16; cdr3_nt: TGTGCCAGCAGGACAGGGGGGCCCCATTACGGTTCACCCCTCCACTTT; cdr3_aa: CASRTGGPHYGSPLHF
d_call: TRBD2; clone_size: NA; v_call: TRBV30; j_call: TRBJ2-7; cdr3_length: 15; cdr3_nt: TGTGCCTGGAGTGTTTTAGCGGGGGGGTCCTACGAGCAGTACTTC; cdr3_aa: CAWSVLAGGSYEQYF
d_call: NA; clone_size: NA; v_call: TRBV28; j_call: TRBJ2-5; cdr3_length: 15; cdr3_nt: TGTGCCAGCAGTGTCCCCCAGTCCGGGCAAGAGACCCAGTACTTC; cdr3_aa: CASSVPQSGQETQYF
d_call: NA; clone_size: medium-sized; v_call: TRBV5-6; j_call: TRBJ1-2; cdr3_length: 14; cdr3_nt: TGTGCCAGCAGCTCCGACAGGATTATTTATGGCTACACCTTC; cdr3_aa: CASSSDRIIYGYTF
d_call: NA; clone_size: once; v_call: TRBV5-4; j_call: TRBJ1-2; cdr3_length: 12; cdr3_nt: TGTGCCAGCAGCAAAAGGGATTATGGCTACACCTTC; cdr3_aa: CASSKRDYGYTF
d_call: NA; clone_size: NA; v_call: TRBV25-1; j_call: TRBJ2-2; cdr3_length: 16; cdr3_nt: TGTGCCAGCAGTGAAAACCACCTTTCGAACACCGGGGAGCTGTTTTTT; cdr3_aa: CASSENHLSNTGELFF
d_call: NA; clone_size: once; v_call: TRBV2; j_call: TRBJ2-7; cdr3_length: 13; cdr3_nt: TGTGCCAGCAGATTGACAGGTCTGGACGAGCAGTACTTC; cdr3_aa: CASRLTGLDEQYF